Reported below is one T cell receptor (beta chain). The target of this receptor is not known. No quality values exist for individual bases; no much larger clone is one base distant. The entire amount of isolated RNA was reverse transcribed using the High Capacity cDNA Reverse Transcription Kit, so the sequenced TCRB transcripts were expressed ones. Deep immunoSEQ sequencing was applied to naive, central memory and regulatory T cell samples, giving an average of about 3.4 million total reads per sample. Sorted cells were lysed in RLT buffer and RNA was extracted with DNase-treated RNeasy Micro or Mini kits, depending on cell number. Each cell subset was processed separately to prevent cross-contamination, with patient and healthy donor samples processed together. The immunoSEQ multiplex PCR was used to amplify TCRB sequences from cDNA, generating 87-bp fragments that spanned the CDR3 region. Sequencing of the amplicons was done on the Illumina HiSeq platform. The authors processed their data as follows. Synthetic template baselines were used to correct PCR bias computationally, reads within Hamming distance 2 were collapsed together, and singletons that could not be merged were discarded. By aligning reads against IMGT, V, D and J genes, CDR3 length, and insertions or deletions at six rearrangement sites were assigned. Within each subset, clonotype counts were normalized to sorted cell number, and only after that were true diversity and Gini coefficients computed with the tcR R package. The overlap coefficient, calculated on TCRB nucleotide sequences, was used to measure repertoire sharing. Here the immuneACCESS table is served through TCRdb, limited to in-frame sequences with V and J called. Missing clones are a known gap in these copies; in checked studies unresolved V genes cover under half, and the rest lacks a known reason. The DNA gave D and trimming, while V, J and clone size come from that table. The sample data list roughly 140,000 clones, and roughly 10% of these were observed just once. The ten most abundant clones make up roughly 2% of the sample.

This sample is part of a study of beta chain features in type 1 diabetes (dated by TCRdb to the late 2010s). For the wider study: No differences in mean age, gender distribution, total cell number or subset yield were found between patients and healthy donors. In the study, recently diagnosed type 1 diabetes patients and matched healthy donors were compared on the TCRB repertoires of their sorted circulating CD4+ T cell subsets. A total of some 100,000,000 sorted cells were examined across all samples, and a strong correlation was observed between cell number per subset and RNA yield. Whereas all 30 or so donors provided naive and central memory subsets, regulatory and stem cell-like memory subsets were isolated from just 8 patients and about 8 healthy donors. Beyond this particular receptor, the publication reports: Naive, central memory and regulatory TCRB repertoires appeared more similar among patients than among healthy donors. Because small numbers of individuals were included in the HLA sub-analyses, any influence of HLA type on TCRB rearrangement was left unresolved. Type 1 diabetes patients showed a moderate but significant shortening of TCRB CDR3 length in all four CD4+ subsets. Shorter templates might have been favored by PCR, but patient and control samples were amplified and corrected together, so both groups would have been affected equally by any skew. Because cDNA was sequenced instead of genomic DNA, activated cells with high expression could be over-represented, although the groups did not differ in activation or CD3 levels. Patients with type 1 diabetes made fewer insertions and deleted more nucleotides at VDJ recombination sites, implying thymic rearrangement abnormalities.

A single peripheral blood draw of about 120 mL on average was collected from each donor into heparinised tubes. Using a panel that included CD45RO, CCR7, CD25, CD127, CD95 and CD27, naive, central memory, regulatory and stem cell-like memory CD4+ T cells were sorted on a BD FACSAria II. Every sorted population had a purity above 95%. PBMCs were isolated immediately by Lymphoprep density gradient centrifugation and stained directly without culture. Samples were stained and sorted in pairs, with one healthy donor and one patient per experiment, so that batch effects were minimized. From a lookup of the germline V gene (reference sequence), CDR1 and CDR2 are GTSNPN and SVGIG. The CDR3, cysteine through phenylalanine, is 16 amino acids long. Solely the CDR3 DNA is kept, with 48 bases framed from the first base. From V the trimming removes 2 bases and from J it removes 2 bases, while the gene matches leave 9 bases of the junction unaccounted for.

Material: central memory CD4+ T cells from blood. The sequence links TRBV30 to TRBJ1-3; the junction holds 7 bases that match TRBD1. This TCR was recovered from a man aged 18 to 35 in good health. The sequenced DNA: TGTGCCTGGAGTAAGGGACAGCTTGGACCTGGAAACACCATATATTTT. This gives the protein CAWSKGQLGPGNTIYF.